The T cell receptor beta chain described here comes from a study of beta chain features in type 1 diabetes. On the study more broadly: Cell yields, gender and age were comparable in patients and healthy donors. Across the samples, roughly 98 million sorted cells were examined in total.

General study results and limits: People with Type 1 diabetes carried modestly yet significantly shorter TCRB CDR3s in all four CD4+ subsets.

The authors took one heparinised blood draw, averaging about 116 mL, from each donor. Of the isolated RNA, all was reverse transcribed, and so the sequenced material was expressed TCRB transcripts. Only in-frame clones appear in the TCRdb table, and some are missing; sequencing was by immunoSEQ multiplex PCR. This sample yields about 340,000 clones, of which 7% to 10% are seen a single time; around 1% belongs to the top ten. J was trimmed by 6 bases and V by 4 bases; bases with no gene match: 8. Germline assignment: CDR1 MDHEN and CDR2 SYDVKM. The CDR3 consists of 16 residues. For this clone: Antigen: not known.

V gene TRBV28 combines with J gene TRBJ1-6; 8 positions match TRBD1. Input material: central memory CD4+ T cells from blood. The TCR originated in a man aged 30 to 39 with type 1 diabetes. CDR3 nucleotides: TGTGCCAGCAGTTCTGGACAGGGTGTTAGTAATTCACCCCTCCACTTT. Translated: CASSSGQGVSNSPLHF.